These 12 T cell receptor beta chains share one sample of origin, sequenced in a study of T cell responses to AZD1222 COVID-19 vaccine. TCRdb's table, derived via immunoSEQ multiplex PCR, lists solely in-frame clones and lacks some. The table records 150,000 or so clones, around 90% of them present only once. The sample in question was peripheral blood, obtained on day 0 of AZD1222 vaccination. All receptors come from an adult in good health.

The CDR3 is CASSHLSYEQYF. The CDR3 coding sequence is TGTGCCAGCAGCCACTTATCCTACGAGCAGTACTTC. The rearrangement links TRBV14 to TRBJ2-7; D is undetermined. The CDR3 sequence is 12 residues long. V was shortened by 3 bases and J by 1 base, with 4 bases between the two germline ends. Germline V lookup: CDR1 SGHDN, CDR2 FVKESK.

This clone has only one observation. The CDR3 is CASSLALAGETDTQYF. CDR3 nucleotides: TGTGCCAGCAGCTTGGCCCTAGCGGGAGAAACAGATACGCAGTATTTT. The chain couples TRBV5-4 to TRBJ2-3; 10 nucleotides align to TRBD2. The CDR3 consists of 16 residues. V trimming: 0 bases; J trimming: 3 bases; junction bases outside the gene matches: 4. Germline V lookup: CDR1 SGHNT, CDR2 YYREEE (reference sequence).

The gene calls are TRBV15 and TRBJ2-7, with D possibly TRBD1 on 6 matching bases. The CDR3 runs 13 residues. Germline assignment: CDR1 LNHNV and CDR2 YYDKDF (reference sequence). Trimming took 3 bases from V and 3 from J, leaving 9 bases between them. In DNA form, the CDR3 reads TGTGCCACCAGCAGGGACAGCCACTACGAGCAGTACTTC. Protein product: CATSRDSHYEQYF.

The V gene is TRBV25-1, the J gene TRBJ2-7, with D tentatively TRBD2 (6 bases). The CDR3 covers 14 residues. V was shortened by 3 bases and J by 3 bases, with 12 bases between the two germline ends. Germline V gene sequence: CDR1 MGHDK, CDR2 SYGVNS. The CDR3 region has the DNA TGTGCCAGCAGTGATTTCCCCGGGGGCTACGAGCAGTACTTC. As protein: CASSDFPGGYEQYF.

This clone was recorded only once. The J gene is TRBJ1-2, the V gene TRBV6-2 or TRBV6-3; D gene unclear. CDR1 is MNHEY and CDR2 is SVGEGT in the germline V gene. V lost 2 bases and J lost 4, with 2 bases in between. The CDR3 contains 11 residues. CDR3 sequence: CASSYTYGYTF. The CDR3 DNA sequence: TGTGCCAGCAGTTACACCTATGGCTACACCTTC.

This chain links TRBV16 with TRBJ1-2; tentative D call: TRBD1 (5 bases). The CDR3 spans 17 residues. Germline V gives CDR1 KGHSY, CDR2 FQNENV. V was trimmed by 2 bases and J by 2 bases, leaving 18 bases between them. The CDR3 region has the DNA TGTGCCAGCAGCCAAACTTCGGCGGGGGGTCCAAACTATGGCTACACCTTC. It translates to CASSQTSAGGPNYGYTF.

This clone was seen just once. The chain is built from TRBV6-6 and TRBJ1-4; D perhaps matches TRBD1 (5 bases). Between the trimmed V and J ends, which lost 5 bases and 4 bases, there was a span of 23 bases. This CDR3 has 18 residues. The germline V gene has CDR1 MNHNY and CDR2 SVGAGI (reference sequence). DNA of the CDR3: TGTGCCAGCAGTCCACCCCGGGACCCCGAACTGGGTAATGAAAAACTGTTTTTT. It translates to CASSPPRDPELGNEKLFF.

The CDR3 DNA sequence: TGTGCCAGCAGCCCCCGGACAGGGAACCCCTACGAGCAGTACTTC. Its protein product is CASSPRTGNPYEQYF. J is TRBJ2-7 and V is TRBV14, with 8 bases that match TRBD1. This CDR3 region has 15 residues. Germline lookup yields CDR1 SGHDN and CDR2 FVKESK. V was clipped by 4 bases and J by 2 bases; unmatched bases: 7.

This clone was seen only once. This rearrangement joins TRBV2 to TRBJ1-2, with no clear D. The ends were cut back, 4 bases at V and 5 bases at J, with 5 bases in the middle. Germline values: CDR1 SNHLY, CDR2 FYNNEI. This CDR3 is 11 amino acids long. The CDR3 sequence: CASSVGYGYTF. Here the CDR3 DNA reads TGTGCCAGCAGTGTGGGGTATGGCTACACCTTC.

This chain uses TRBV27 with TRBJ1-6, with TRBD1 matching 8 bases. Germline CDR1 reads MNHEY; CDR2 reads SMNVEV (reference sequence). The J segment lost 9 bases and the V segment lost 7 bases, leaving 14 bases of the junction unmatched. The CDR3 spans 16 residues. CDR3 nucleotides: TGTGCCAGCACCGTAACCAGGGGGCTGCTCTCTTCACCCCTCCACTTT. Encoded protein: CASTVTRGLLSSPLHF.

The chain has TRBV11-2 and TRBJ2-2, with D possibly being TRBD1 or TRBD2 (6 bases each). Trimming stripped 3 bases from V and 6 bases from J, with 14 bases between. The CDR3 is 15 amino acids. The V gene's germline CDR1 is SGHAT and CDR2 FQNNGV. Here the CDR3 DNA reads TGTGCCAGCAGCTTGGGGGGCGTCGGAGCCGGGGAGCTGTTTTTT. It codes for CASSLGGVGAGELFF.

CDR3 in DNA: TGCGCCAGCAGCTTGGAATCAGTAGGACTGGGAGCTTTCTTT. The encoded protein is CASSLESVGLGAFF. V and J are TRBV5-1 and TRBJ1-1; D is ambiguous. CDR3 length equals 14 residues. The V end lost 0 bases, the J end lost 10 bases, and 16 bases lay between the germline ends. Germline V gene lookup returns CDR1 SGHRS and CDR2 YFSETQ.